These 20 T cell receptor beta chains originate from one sample sequenced in a study of shared clonotypes between healthy human individuals (dated by TCRdb to 2018 to 2021). CD8 naive samples were CD45RO-negative cells positively selected for CCR7, giving a CD45RA+CCR7+ population that excluded TemRA cells. Receptors were amplified or captured by the immunoSEQ multiplex PCR assay. In TCRdb, the immuneACCESS table is reduced to in-frame sequences with V and J assigned. These tables do not hold every clone; where another copy was compared, an unresolved V gene accounts for under half, and the others remain unexplained. The sample includes around 1,900,000 clones, with 85% to 95% observed a single time. Around 1.7% of the sample is in the top ten clones. The material sequenced was naive CD8+ T cells from PBMCs. Taken with the paper, the label for cell subset or site translates to: CD45RA+CCR7+. These receptors came from a man between 18 and 29 years old in good health. Some clones in this sample may be carry-over from other donors' samples.

The chain has TRBV28 and TRBJ2-7, with 9 bases lining up with TRBD1. Per the germline V gene, CDR1 is MDHEN and CDR2 is SYDVKM. The V segment lost 5 bases and the J segment 1 base; nucleotides outside the gene matches: 9. The CDR3 spans 16 residues. For the CDR3, the DNA is TGTGCCAGCAGTGTACAGGGGGCAACTGGTTCCTACGAGCAGTACTTC. Its protein is CASSVQGATGSYEQYF.

V usage is TRBV27 and J usage is TRBJ1-4, with 7 bases aligning to TRBD1. Per germline, CDR1 MNHEY and CDR2 SMNVEV (reference sequence). V was clipped by 6 bases and J by 1 base; unmatched bases: 14. CDR3 size: 18 residues. The CDR3 spells CASSNRGFQRLTNEKLFF. The CDR3 bases are TGTGCCAGCAGCAACAGGGGCTTTCAGCGCCTAACTAATGAAAAACTGTTTTTT.

The V call is TRBV5-1, the J call TRBJ2-7; 11 nucleotides align to TRBD2. The trim removed 2 bases at V and 3 bases at J, leaving 4 bases unmatched. The CDR3 is made up of 15 amino acids. Germline V gives CDR1 SGHRS, CDR2 YFSETQ. The DNA for the CDR3 is TGCGCCAGCAGCTTACTAGCGGGAGAGCTCTACGAGCAGTACTTC. Its translation is CASSLLAGELYEQYF.

This sequence joins TRBV7-6 and TRBJ2-1; D is perhaps TRBD2 (5 bases). Germline V gene data show CDR1 as SGHVS and CDR2 as FNYEAQ. The CDR3 loop spans 15 amino acids. Between the trimmed V and J ends, which lost 6 bases and 1 base, there was a span of 13 bases. This CDR3 is CASSPLGESYNEQFF. CDR3 DNA: TGTGCCAGCAGTCCTCTGGGAGAATCCTACAATGAGCAGTTCTTC.

The chain joins TRBV9 to TRBJ2-6; tentatively, D is TRBD2 (5 bases). This CDR3 spans 18 amino acids. V was trimmed by 4 bases and J by 2 bases, leaving 19 bases between them. Germline V gives CDR1 SGDLS, CDR2 YYNGEE. CDR3 nucleotide sequence: TGTGCCAGCAGCAAAGAACCCGGACTGTTTCCTGGGGCCAACGTCCTGACTTTC. It encodes CASSKEPGLFPGANVLTF.

The CDR3 is CASSAGVLSGNTIYF. CDR3 bases: TGTGCCAGCAGCGCGGGGGTTCTCTCTGGAAACACCATATATTTT. The chain uses TRBV9 and TRBJ1-3; a weak D match, TRBD1 (5 bases). CDR1 is SGDLS, CDR2 YYNGEE, per germline. The CDR3 spans 15 residues. V was pared by 3 bases and J by 0 bases, with 10 bases between.

The chain combines TRBV27 with TRBJ2-3; either TRBD1 or TRBD2 may fit D (5 bases each). The CDR3 runs to 12 residues. The germline V gene has CDR1 MNHEY and CDR2 SMNVEV (reference sequence). V lost 6 bases to trimming and J lost 7 bases, with 11 bases between them. For the CDR3, the DNA is TGTGCCAGCAGCATAGAGGGGTATACGCAGTATTTT. The encoded protein is CASSIEGYTQYF.

A word on this clone: The same CDR3 also results from other DNA sequences found in this sample. The chain joins TRBV5-1 to TRBJ2-5, with unresolved D. CDR1 and CDR2 from the germline V gene are SGHRS and YFSETQ. V was shortened by 2 bases and J by 4 bases, with 3 bases between the two germline ends. The CDR3 length is 11 residues. The CDR3, as DNA: TGCGCCAGCAGCTTTAGAGAGACCCAGTACTTC. This translates into CASSFRETQYF. Full variable domain (remainder filled in from reference TRBV5-1 and TRBJ2-5): KAGVTQTPRYLIKTRGQQVTLSCSPISGHRSVSWYQQTPGQGLQFLFEYFSETQRNKGNFPGRFSGRQFSNSRSEMNVSTLELGDSALYLCASSFRETQYFGPGTRLLVL.

V is TRBV7-9 and J is TRBJ1-1; perhaps TRBD1 as D (6 bases). This CDR3 comprises 18 residues. The V and J ends lost 8 bases and 0 bases respectively, with 25 bases between them. Per germline, CDR1 SEHNR and CDR2 FQNEAQ (reference sequence). The CDR3 loop is CASDPSWGLASLNTEAFF. The CDR3 DNA reads TGTGCCAGCGATCCCTCATGGGGGCTCGCGTCGCTGAACACTGAAGCTTTCTTT.

The V and J genes are TRBV4-3 and TRBJ2-1; the D call may be TRBD1 or TRBD2 (7 bases each). Trimming cost V 0 bases and J 15 bases, with 18 bases left between them. Looked up from germline, CDR1 is LGHNA and CDR2 is YSLEER. The CDR3 runs 14 residues. The CDR3 reads CASSQEFGGDRRFF. The DNA of the CDR3 is TGCGCCAGCAGCCAAGAATTTGGGGGGGACAGACGGTTCTTC.

The rearrangement uses TRBV25-1 and TRBJ2-3; TRBD1 might be the D (5 bases). CDR3 length: 18 residues. CDR1 is MGHDK, CDR2 SYGVNS, per germline. Trimming took 3 bases from V and 3 from J, leaving 22 bases between them. The CDR3 loop reads CASSDRGLQWNRTDTQYF. The CDR3 nucleotides read TGTGCCAGCAGTGATAGGGGCCTTCAATGGAACAGGACAGATACGCAGTATTTT. Supplemented by reference TRBV25-1 and TRBJ2-3, the full variable domain reads EADIYQTPRYLVIGTGKKITLECSQTMGHDKMYWYQQDPGMELHLIHYSYGVNSTEKGDLSSESTVSRIRTEHFPLTLESARPSHTSQYLCASSDRGLQWNRTDTQYFGPGTRLTVL.

This sequence joins TRBV5-4 and TRBJ1-1; the D is unclear. This CDR3 region has 11 residues. Germline V lookup: CDR1 SGHNT, CDR2 YYREEE (reference sequence). Between the trimmed V and J ends, which lost 10 bases and 4 bases, there was a span of 11 bases. The CDR3 coding sequence is TGTGCCGGATGGAGTGGCACTGAAGCTTTCTTT. Translating gives CAGWSGTEAFF.

This clone was picked up one time. The DNA of the CDR3 is TGTGCCAGCAGCGGAGGGGGCCGAAATCAGCCCCAGCATTTT. Translated, it gives CASSGGGRNQPQHF. The chain combines TRBV11-2 with TRBJ1-5; 7 positions match TRBD1. CDR1 is SGHAT, CDR2 FQNNGV, per germline. With V trimmed by 5 bases and J by 4 bases, 5 bases remained unmatched. The CDR3 length is 14 residues.

The chain links TRBV18 to TRBJ2-5; maybe TRBD2 (5 bases). Germline V gene data show CDR1 as KGHSH and CDR2 as LQKENI. V gave up 6 bases and J gave up 1 base, with 15 bases separating them. This CDR3 is built from 15 residues. In DNA form, the CDR3 reads TGTGCCAGCTCCTGGGCGGGCAGCTTCCAAGAGACCCAGTACTTC. Translating it yields CASSWAGSFQETQYF.

The gene calls are TRBV19 and TRBJ2-1; 14 bases are shared with TRBD2. The CDR3 length is 16 residues. Unmatched junction bases numbered 8, after V lost 9 bases and J lost 4 bases. In germline, CDR1 is LNHDA, CDR2 SQIVND (reference sequence). CDR3 residues: CASVGLAGGTYNEQFF. The CDR3 DNA follows: TGTGCCAGCGTTGGACTAGCGGGAGGAACGTACAATGAGCAGTTCTTC.

This chain uses TRBV10-3 with TRBJ2-1, with D unresolved. This CDR3 is built from 16 residues. V was cut by 3 bases and J by 8 bases, with 20 bases left in between. Per the germline V gene, CDR1 is ENHRY and CDR2 is SYGVKD. The CDR3 DNA reads as TGTGCCATCAGTGACCTGGGTGTAAGGTTAGGAGATGAGCAGTTCTTC. Translating it yields CAISDLGVRLGDEQFF.

The chain uses TRBV5-1 and TRBJ1-3; D gene ambiguous. Trimming removed 5 bases at V and 2 bases at J, with 2 bases between. The CDR3 is made up of 11 amino acids. CDR1 is SGHRS and CDR2 is YFSETQ in the germline V gene. CDR3 residues: CASRTGNTIYF. The CDR3 bases are TGCGCCAGCAGAACTGGAAACACCATATATTTT.

V and J are TRBV12-5 and TRBJ2-1; 9 bases fit TRBD1. The V gene end was trimmed by 2 bases and the J gene end by 9 bases; junction bases not matched to a gene: 8. This CDR3 has 15 residues. Germline V gene data show CDR1 as LGHNT and CDR2 as FRNRAP. CDR3 loop: CASGLTRGTGIEQFF. The CDR3 DNA is TGTGCTAGTGGTTTGACTCGGGGGACAGGGATTGAGCAGTTCTTC.

This clone was detected only a few times. V gene TRBV27 combines with J gene TRBJ1-5, with D uncertain. This CDR3 region has 13 residues. Looked up from germline, CDR1 is MNHEY and CDR2 is SMNVEV (reference sequence). The CDR3 loop is CGEGDVSNQPQHF. The CDR3 DNA is TGTGGGGAGGGAGATGTAAGCAATCAGCCCCAGCATTTT.

This chain uses TRBV4-2 with TRBJ2-3; 11 bases fit TRBD2. This CDR3 is 18 amino acids long. Unmatched junction bases numbered 10, after V lost 0 bases and J lost 5 bases. The V gene's germline CDR1 is LGHNA and CDR2 YNFKEQ. The CDR3 nucleotides are TGTGCCAGCAGCCAAGATCTCCATAGGCTAGCGGGAGGAGATACGCAGTATTTT. This sequence encodes CASSQDLHRLAGGDTQYF.